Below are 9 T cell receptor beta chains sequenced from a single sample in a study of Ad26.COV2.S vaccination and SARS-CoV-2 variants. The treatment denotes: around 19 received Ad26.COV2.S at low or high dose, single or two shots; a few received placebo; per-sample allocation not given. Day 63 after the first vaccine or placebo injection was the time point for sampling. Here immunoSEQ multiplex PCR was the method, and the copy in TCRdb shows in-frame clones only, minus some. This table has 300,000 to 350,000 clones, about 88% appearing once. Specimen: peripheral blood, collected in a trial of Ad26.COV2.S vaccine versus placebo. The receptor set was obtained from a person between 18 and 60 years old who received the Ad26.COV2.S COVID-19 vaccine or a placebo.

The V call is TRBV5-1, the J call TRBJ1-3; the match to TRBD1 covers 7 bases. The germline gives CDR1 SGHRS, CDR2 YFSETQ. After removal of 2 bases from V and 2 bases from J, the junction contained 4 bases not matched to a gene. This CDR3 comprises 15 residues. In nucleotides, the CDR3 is TGCGCCAGCAGCTTACCGGGACAGACTGGAAACACCATATATTTT. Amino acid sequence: CASSLPGQTGNTIYF.

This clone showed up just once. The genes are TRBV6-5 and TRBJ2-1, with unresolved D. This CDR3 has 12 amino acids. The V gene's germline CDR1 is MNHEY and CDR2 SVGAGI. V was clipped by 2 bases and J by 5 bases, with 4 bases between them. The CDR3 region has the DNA TGTGCCAGCAGTTACAAGCACAATGAGCAGTTCTTC. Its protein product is CASSYKHNEQFF.

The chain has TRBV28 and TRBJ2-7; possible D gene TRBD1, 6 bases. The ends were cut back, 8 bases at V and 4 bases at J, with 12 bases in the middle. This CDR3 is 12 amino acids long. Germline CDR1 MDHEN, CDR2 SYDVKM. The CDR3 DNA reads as TGTGCCAGCCGGGACATTGCATACGAGCAGTACTTC. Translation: CASRDIAYEQYF.

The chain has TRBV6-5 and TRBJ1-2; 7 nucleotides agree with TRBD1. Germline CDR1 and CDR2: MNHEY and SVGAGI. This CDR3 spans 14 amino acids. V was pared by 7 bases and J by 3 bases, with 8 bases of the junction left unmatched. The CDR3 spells CASKGRQGYYGYTF. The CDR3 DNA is TGTGCCAGCAAGGGTCGACAGGGTTACTATGGCTACACCTTC.

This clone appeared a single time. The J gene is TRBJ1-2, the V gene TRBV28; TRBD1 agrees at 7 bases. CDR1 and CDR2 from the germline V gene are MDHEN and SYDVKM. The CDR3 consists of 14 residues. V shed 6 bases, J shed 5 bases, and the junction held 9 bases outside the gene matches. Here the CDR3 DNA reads TGTGCCAGCAGCGAGATACAGGGGATTTATGGCTACACCTTC. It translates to CASSEIQGIYGYTF.

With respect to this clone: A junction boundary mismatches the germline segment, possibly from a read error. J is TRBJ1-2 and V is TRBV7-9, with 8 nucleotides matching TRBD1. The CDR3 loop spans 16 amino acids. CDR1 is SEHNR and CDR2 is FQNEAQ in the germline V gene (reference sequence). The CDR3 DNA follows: TGTGCCAGCAGCTTTAGTCCAGGGGGCGCGAACTCTGGCTACACCTTC. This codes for CASSFSPGGANSGYTF.

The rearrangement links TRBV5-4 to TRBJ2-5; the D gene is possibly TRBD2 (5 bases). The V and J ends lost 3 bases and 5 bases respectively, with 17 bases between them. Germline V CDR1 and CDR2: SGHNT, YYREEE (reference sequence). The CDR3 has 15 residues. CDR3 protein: CASSSETLGGETQYF. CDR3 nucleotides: TGTGCCAGCAGCTCCGAGACTCTCGGCGGGGAGACCCAGTACTTC.

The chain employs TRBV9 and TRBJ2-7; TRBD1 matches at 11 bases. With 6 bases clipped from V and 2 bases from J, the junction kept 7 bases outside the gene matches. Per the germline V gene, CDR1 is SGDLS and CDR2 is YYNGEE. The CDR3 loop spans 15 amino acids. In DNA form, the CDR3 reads TGTGCCAGCACCCAGGGACAGGGGGGAACCTACGAGCAGTACTTC. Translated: CASTQGQGGTYEQYF.

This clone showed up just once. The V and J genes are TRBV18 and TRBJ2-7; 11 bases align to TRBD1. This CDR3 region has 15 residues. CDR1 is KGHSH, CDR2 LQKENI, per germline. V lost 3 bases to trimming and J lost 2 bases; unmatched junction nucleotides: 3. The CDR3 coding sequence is TGTGCCAGCTCACCGGGACAGGGGGGGACCTACGAGCAGTACTTC. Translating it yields CASSPGQGGTYEQYF.